The rows below give T cell receptor beta chains drawn from one sample of a study of human T cells and chemical hapten exposure. TCRdb used MiXCR to reprocess the RACE reads, holding one entry per CDR3 protein. There are 380,000 or so distinct CDR3 sequences in the sample; roughly 5% occur only once, and approximately 2.1% lies in the top ten. Sequencing was performed on whole blood, taken in connection with sensitization to the hapten diphenylcyclopropenone (DPC). Receptors originate from a woman aged 45-65 years with alopecia areata. Some clones in this sample may be carry-over from other donors' samples. Each CDR3 is given with its conserved first and last residue. The D gene is left open where the match is weak. The size field is filled for only some rows; it gives once, few, many or a size class.

v_gene,abundance,d_gene,len,j_gene,CDR3nt,CDR3aa
TRBV6-5,few,.,15,TRBJ1-5,TGTGCCAGCAGCTCTTATGGGGGTTATAATCAGCCCCAGCATTTT,CASSSYGGYNQPQHF
TRBV25-1,.,TRBD1,14,TRBJ1-2,TGTGCCAGCAGTGTCACCGGGACAGGGGTCGGCTACACCTTC,CASSVTGTGVGYTF
TRBV18,few,.,13,TRBJ2-1,TGTGCCAGCTCACCACCGGGGGTCGGAAGGGAGTTCTTC,CASSPPGVGREFF
TRBV10-1,few,.,15,TRBJ2-2,TGCGCCAGCAGTGAGTCCCCACTCCACACCGGGGAGCTGTTTTTT,CASSESPLHTGELFF
TRBV5-6,many,TRBD1,16,TRBJ1-5,TGTGCCAGCAGCTCAACAGGGGGTGGCGACAATCAGCCCCAGCATTTT,CASSSTGGGDNQPQHF
TRBV12-3/TRBV12-4,.,.,15,TRBJ1-1,TGTGCCAGCAGTTTGACGAGCAGTGGGAACACTGAAGCTTTCTTT,CASSLTSSGNTEAFF
TRBV15,.,.,16,TRBJ2-3,TGTGCCACCAGCGGGAACATCCCATCTAGCACAGATACGCAGTATTTT,CATSGNIPSSTDTQYF
TRBV19,.,.,13,TRBJ2-7,TGTGCCAGTAGTATAGTCGCGGGTTACGAGCAGTACTTC,CASSIVAGYEQYF
TRBV9,many,.,15,TRBJ1-3,TGTGCCAGCAGCGTTTCAGGAAGAACTGGAAACACCATATATTTT,CASSVSGRTGNTIYF
TRBV4-1,few,.,16,TRBJ2-3,TGCGCCAGCAGCCAATTAGGGCCAGGGCAGTTGGATACGCAGTATTTT,CASSQLGPGQLDTQYF
TRBV7-9,few,TRBD1,15,TRBJ1-1,TGTGCCAGCAGCCCACGGGACAGGGGGGAGACTGAAGCTTTCTTT,CASSPRDRGETEAFF
TRBV20-1,many,TRBD1,10,TRBJ1-1,TGCAGTGCCACGACAGGGGGAGCTTTCTTT,CSATTGGAFF
TRBV29-1,many,.,11,TRBJ2-7,TGCAGCGTTCTGACAGAGGAGGAGCAGTACTTC,CSVLTEEEQYF